This TCR beta chain is from a study of hypomethylating agent response in myelodysplastic syndrome. On the study more broadly: Mean age was around 70 +/- 6 years; diploid cytogenetics predominated.

CDR1 is SGHAT and CDR2 is FQNNGV in the germline V gene. This CDR3 is built from 16 residues. V dropped 1 base and J dropped 5 bases, with 15 bases sitting between them. TCRdb keeps only in-frame clones here, not all; method: immunoSEQ multiplex PCR. The sample consists of about 4,500 clones, roughly 80% of them appearing once. Worth noting for this clone: Its antigen is not known.

Study-wide findings and caveats: Lack of age-matching between healthy donors and MDS patients could bias comparison.

The TCR originated in a human donor with myelodysplastic syndrome. This sample comprised bone marrow, obtained before or after starting hypomethylating agent treatment for myelodysplastic syndrome (not recorded which). The chain uses TRBV11-2 and TRBJ1-3, with D unclear. DNA for the CDR3: TGTGCCAGCAGCTTAGGGCCCCTCCAAGGGCGAAACACCATATATTTT. Protein sequence: CASSLGPLQGRNTIYF.